These T cell receptor beta chains were read from a single sample in a study of blood T cells in healthy people across ages. TCRdb reprocessed the 5' RACE reads with MiXCR, giving one entry per CDR3 protein. Among hundreds of thousands of distinct CDR3 sequences listed, roughly 50% were seen once. The sample was blood. These receptors originate from a man aged 30-40 years in good health. Both conserved end residues are part of each CDR3. A D gene is named only where the DNA matches it firmly. Rows give clone size only sometimes, using once, few, many, or a class for an expanded clone.

j_call	d_call	clone_size	v_call	cdr3_nt	cdr3_aa
TRBJ2-7	TRBD1	once	TRBV18	TGTGCCAGCTCACAACGACAGGGGGGTTCCTACGAGCAGTACTTC	CASSQRQGGSYEQYF
TRBJ1-3	TRBD1	.	TRBV20-1	TGCAGTGCTAGAGGGACAGGGATGGCTGGAAACACCATATATTTT	CSARGTGMAGNTIYF
TRBJ2-7	TRBD1	.	TRBV9	TGTGCCAGCAGCCAATCAGGGGGCCTCGAGCAGTACTTC	CASSQSGGLEQYF
TRBJ2-1	.	few	TRBV27	TGTGCCAGCAGTTTTGGGGCGACCTCCTACAATGAGCAGTTCTTC	CASSFGATSYNEQFF
TRBJ2-1	.	.	TRBV20-1	TGCAGTGCTAGATCCCTGGGCGATGAGCAGTTCTTC	CSARSLGDEQFF
TRBJ1-1	.	once	TRBV27	TGTGCCAGCAGTTCCGGGGGGACTCTCACTGAAGCTTTCTTT	CASSSGGTLTEAFF
TRBJ2-1	TRBD2	few	TRBV6-5	TGTGCCAGCAGTCCTAGCGGGGGACCCTACAATGAGCAGTTCTTC	CASSPSGGPYNEQFF
TRBJ2-7	.	.	TRBV20-1	TGCAGTGCTAGACGGACAGCGAACTACGAGCAGTACTTC	CSARRTANYEQYF
TRBJ1-4	.	.	TRBV20-1	TGCAGTGCTCGTATACAGTCCGGTGAAAAACTGTTTTTT	CSARIQSGEKLFF
TRBJ1-2	TRBD1	.	TRBV5-1	TGCGCCAGCAGCCGACAGGGGCCCAACTATGGCTACACCTTC	CASSRQGPNYGYTF
TRBJ2-7	.	.	TRBV20-1	TGCAGTGCTAGATTCGACGAGCAGTACTTC	CSARFDEQYF
TRBJ2-7	.	.	TRBV27	TGTGCCAGCAGTCCCAGAATCGTAGCAGGAACGTCCTACGAGCAGTACTTC	CASSPRIVAGTSYEQYF
TRBJ2-7	TRBD2	.	TRBV4-1	TGCGCCAGCAGCCAACCTAGCGGGGGCCACTACGAGCAGTACTTC	CASSQPSGGHYEQYF
TRBJ2-3	.	.	TRBV7-2	TGTGCCAGCAGCTCGCGGGTCCACACAGATACGCAGTATTTT	CASSSRVHTDTQYF
TRBJ2-7	TRBD2	many	TRBV4-2	TGTGCCAGCAGCCAAAATGGGGGGACTAAGTCTTCGGAGCAGTACTTC	CASSQNGGTKSSEQYF
TRBJ2-7	TRBD2	many	TRBV29-1	TGCAGCGTTGAGGCGGGGGGCCGCTCCTACGAGCAGTACTTC	CSVEAGGRSYEQYF
TRBJ1-2	.	.	TRBV20-1	TGCAGTGCTAGACCCCCGGGGGGCTACACCTTC	CSARPPGGYTF
TRBJ2-3	TRBD2	.	TRBV7-2	TGTGCCAGCAGCTGGACTAGCGCTAGCACAGATACGCAGTATTTT	CASSWTSASTDTQYF
TRBJ1-6	.	.	TRBV9	TGTGCCAGCAGCGTAGGGCAGGGCGGTAATTCACCCCTCCACTTT	CASSVGQGGNSPLHF
TRBJ1-2	.	.	TRBV4-1	TGCGCCAGCAGCCAAGGAAGGTCCCCTAACTATGGCTACACCTTC	CASSQGRSPNYGYTF
TRBJ2-1	.	once	TRBV6-2/TRBV6-3	TGTGCCAGCAGTTACTCGAGCCAACGAGACTACAATGAGCAGTTCTTC	CASSYSSQRDYNEQFF
TRBJ2-7	TRBD2	.	TRBV29-1	TGCAGCGTTCGGACTAGCTCCAGCTACGAGCAGTACTTC	CSVRTSSSYEQYF